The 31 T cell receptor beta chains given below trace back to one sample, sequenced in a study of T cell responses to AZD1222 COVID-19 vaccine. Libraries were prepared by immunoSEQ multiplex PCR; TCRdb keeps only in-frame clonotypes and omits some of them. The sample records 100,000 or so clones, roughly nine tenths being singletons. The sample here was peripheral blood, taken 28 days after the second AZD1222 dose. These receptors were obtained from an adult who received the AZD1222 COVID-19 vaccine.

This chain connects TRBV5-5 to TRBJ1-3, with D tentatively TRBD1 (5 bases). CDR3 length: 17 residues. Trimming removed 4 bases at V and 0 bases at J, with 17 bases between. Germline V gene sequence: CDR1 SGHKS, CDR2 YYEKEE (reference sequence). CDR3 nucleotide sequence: TGTGCCAGCAGCCTTGAAACCGGGACGCTCTCTGGAAACACCATATATTTT. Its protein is CASSLETGTLSGNTIYF.

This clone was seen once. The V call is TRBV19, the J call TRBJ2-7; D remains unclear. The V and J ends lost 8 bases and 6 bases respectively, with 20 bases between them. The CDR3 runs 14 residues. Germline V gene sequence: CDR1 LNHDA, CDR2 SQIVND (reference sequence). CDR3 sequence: CASQRTSGQLEQYF. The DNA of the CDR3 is TGTGCCAGTCAGAGGACCTCGGGCCAGCTCGAGCAGTACTTC.

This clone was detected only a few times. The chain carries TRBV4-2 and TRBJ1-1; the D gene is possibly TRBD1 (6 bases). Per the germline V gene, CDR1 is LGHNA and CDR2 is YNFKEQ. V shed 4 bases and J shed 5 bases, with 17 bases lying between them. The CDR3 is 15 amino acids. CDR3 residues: CASSLVWGAGTEAFF. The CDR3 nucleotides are TGTGCCAGCAGCCTCGTTTGGGGGGCAGGAACTGAAGCTTTCTTT.

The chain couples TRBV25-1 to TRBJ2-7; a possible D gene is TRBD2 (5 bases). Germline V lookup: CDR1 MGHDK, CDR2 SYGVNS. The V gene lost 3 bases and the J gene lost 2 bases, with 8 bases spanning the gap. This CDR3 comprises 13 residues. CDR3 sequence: CASSDWTAYEQYF. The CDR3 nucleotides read TGTGCCAGCAGTGACTGGACTGCCTACGAGCAGTACTTC.

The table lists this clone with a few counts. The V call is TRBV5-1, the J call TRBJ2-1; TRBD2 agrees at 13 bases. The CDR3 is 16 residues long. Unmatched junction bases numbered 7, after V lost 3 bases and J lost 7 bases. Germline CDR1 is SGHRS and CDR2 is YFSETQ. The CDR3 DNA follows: TGCGCCAGCAGCTCCGGGACTAGCGGGACGGGGAATGAGCAGTTCTTC. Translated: CASSSGTSGTGNEQFF.

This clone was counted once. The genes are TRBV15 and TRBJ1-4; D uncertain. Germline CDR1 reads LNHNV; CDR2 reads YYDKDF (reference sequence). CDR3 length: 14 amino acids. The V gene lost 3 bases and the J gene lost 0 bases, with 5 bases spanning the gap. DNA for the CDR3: TGTGCCACCAGCAGGTCTGCAACTAATGAAAAACTGTTTTTT. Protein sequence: CATSRSATNEKLFF.

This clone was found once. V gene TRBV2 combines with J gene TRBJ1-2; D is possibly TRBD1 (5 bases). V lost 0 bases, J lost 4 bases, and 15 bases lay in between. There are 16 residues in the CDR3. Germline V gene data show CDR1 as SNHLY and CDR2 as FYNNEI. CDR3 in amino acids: CASSEAPAGPVYGYTF. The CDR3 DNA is TGTGCCAGCAGTGAAGCGCCCGCGGGGCCGGTCTATGGCTACACCTTC.

Written as DNA, the CDR3 is TGTGCCAGCAGTGACTCCGGGGCCGCGGGGAACAATGAGCAGTTCTTC. As protein: CASSDSGAAGNNEQFF. The chain links TRBV6-4 to TRBJ2-1, with D possibly TRBD2 on 6 matching bases. V was shortened by 0 bases and J by 5 bases, with 14 bases between the two germline ends. CDR1 is MRHNA and CDR2 is SNTAGT in the germline V gene. The CDR3 spans 16 residues.

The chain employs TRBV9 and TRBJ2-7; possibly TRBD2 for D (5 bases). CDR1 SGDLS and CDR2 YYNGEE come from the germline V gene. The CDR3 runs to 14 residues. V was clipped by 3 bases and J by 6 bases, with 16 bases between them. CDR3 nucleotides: TGTGCCAGCAGCGAGAGGGCGAGCACCTCCGAGCAGTACTTC. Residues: CASSERASTSEQYF.

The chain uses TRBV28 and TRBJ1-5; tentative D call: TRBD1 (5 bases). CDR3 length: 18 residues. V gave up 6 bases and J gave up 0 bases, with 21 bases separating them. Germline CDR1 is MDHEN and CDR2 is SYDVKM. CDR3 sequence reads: CASSPTGTGKYSNQPQHF. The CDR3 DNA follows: TGTGCCAGCAGCCCAACCGGGACGGGGAAATATAGCAATCAGCCCCAGCATTTT.

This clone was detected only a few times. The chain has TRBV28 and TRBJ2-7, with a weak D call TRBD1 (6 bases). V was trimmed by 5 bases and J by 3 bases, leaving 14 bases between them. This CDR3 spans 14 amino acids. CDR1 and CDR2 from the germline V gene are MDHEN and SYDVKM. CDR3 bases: TGTGCCAGCAGTGCCTCAACAGGGAACTACGAGCAGTACTTC. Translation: CASSASTGNYEQYF. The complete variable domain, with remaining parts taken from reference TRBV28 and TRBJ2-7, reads DVKVTQSSRYLVKRTGEKVFLECVQDMDHENMFWYRQDPGLGLRLIYFSYDVKMKEKGDIPEGYSVSREKKERFSLILESASTNQTSMYLCASSASTGNYEQYFGPGTRLTVT.

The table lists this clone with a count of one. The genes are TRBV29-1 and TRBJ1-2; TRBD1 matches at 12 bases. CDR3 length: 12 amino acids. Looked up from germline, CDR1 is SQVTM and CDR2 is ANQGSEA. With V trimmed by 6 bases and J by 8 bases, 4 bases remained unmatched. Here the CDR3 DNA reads TGCAGCGTGGGACAGGGGGCAGAGGGCTACACCTTC. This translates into CSVGQGAEGYTF.

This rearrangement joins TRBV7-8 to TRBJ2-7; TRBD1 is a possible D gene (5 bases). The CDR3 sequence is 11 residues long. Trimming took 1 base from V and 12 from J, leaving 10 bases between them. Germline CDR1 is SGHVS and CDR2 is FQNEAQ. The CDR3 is CASSLGSTGYF. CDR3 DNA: TGTGCCAGCAGCTTAGGGAGTACAGGGTACTTC.

For the CDR3, the DNA is TGTGCCACCAGTGAGGGGGCAACAGATACGCAGTATTTT. It is translated as CATSEGATDTQYF. V is TRBV24-1 and J is TRBJ2-3; maybe TRBD1 (6 bases). The length of the CDR3 is 13 residues. The V gene lost 4 bases and the J gene lost 3 bases, with 7 bases spanning the gap. The germline CDR1 and CDR2 sequences are KGHDR and SFDVKD.

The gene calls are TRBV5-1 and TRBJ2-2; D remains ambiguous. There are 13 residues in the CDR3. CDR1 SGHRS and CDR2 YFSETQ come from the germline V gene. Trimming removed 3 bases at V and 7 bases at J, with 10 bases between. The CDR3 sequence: CASSSLAGGELFF. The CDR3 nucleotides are TGCGCCAGCAGCTCTCTCGCAGGCGGGGAGCTGTTTTTT.

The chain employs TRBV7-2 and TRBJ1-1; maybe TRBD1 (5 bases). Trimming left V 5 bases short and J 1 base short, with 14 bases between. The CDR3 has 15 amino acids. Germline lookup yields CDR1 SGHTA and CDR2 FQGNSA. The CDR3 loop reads CASSARGRRNTEAFF. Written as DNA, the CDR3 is TGTGCCAGCAGCGCAAGGGGCCGCAGGAACACTGAAGCTTTCTTT.

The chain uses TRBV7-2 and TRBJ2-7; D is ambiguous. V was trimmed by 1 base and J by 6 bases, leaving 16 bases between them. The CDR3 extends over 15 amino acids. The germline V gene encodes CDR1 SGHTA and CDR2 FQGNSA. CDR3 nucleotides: TGTGCCAGCAGCTTAGGGGCAGCCACCTCGGGCGAGCAGTACTTC. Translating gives CASSLGAATSGEQYF. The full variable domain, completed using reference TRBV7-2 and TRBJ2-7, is GAGVSQSPSNKVTEKGKDVELRCDPISGHTALYWYRQSLGQGLEFLIYFQGNSAPDKSGLPSDRFSAERTGGSVSTLTIQRTQQEDSAVYLCASSLGAATSGEQYFGPGTRLTVT.

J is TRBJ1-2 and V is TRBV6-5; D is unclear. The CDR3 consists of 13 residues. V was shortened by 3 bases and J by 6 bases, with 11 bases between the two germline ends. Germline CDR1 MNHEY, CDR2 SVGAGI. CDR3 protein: CASSYGQSDGYTF. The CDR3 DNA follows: TGTGCCAGCAGTTATGGCCAAAGCGATGGCTACACCTTC.

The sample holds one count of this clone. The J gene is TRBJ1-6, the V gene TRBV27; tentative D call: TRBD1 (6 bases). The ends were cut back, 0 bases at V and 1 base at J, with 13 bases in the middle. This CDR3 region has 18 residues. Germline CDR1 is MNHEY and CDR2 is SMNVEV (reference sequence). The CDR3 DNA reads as TGTGCCAGCAGTTTATCGCCGGTAGGGGGTTCCTATAATTCACCCCTCCACTTT. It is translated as CASSLSPVGGSYNSPLHF.

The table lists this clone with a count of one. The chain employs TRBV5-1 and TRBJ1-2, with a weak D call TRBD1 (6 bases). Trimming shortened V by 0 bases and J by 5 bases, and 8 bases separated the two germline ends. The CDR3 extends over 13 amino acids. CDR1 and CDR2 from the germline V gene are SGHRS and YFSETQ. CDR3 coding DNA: TGCGCCAGCAGCTTGGAACAGGGTTATGGCTACACCTTC. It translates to CASSLEQGYGYTF.

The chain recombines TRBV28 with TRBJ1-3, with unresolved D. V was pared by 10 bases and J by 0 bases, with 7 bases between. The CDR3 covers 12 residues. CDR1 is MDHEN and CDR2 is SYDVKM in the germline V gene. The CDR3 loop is CATHSSGNTIYF. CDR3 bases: TGTGCCACCCATTCCTCTGGAAACACCATATATTTT. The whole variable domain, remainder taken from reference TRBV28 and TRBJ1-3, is DVKVTQSSRYLVKRTGEKVFLECVQDMDHENMFWYRQDPGLGLRLIYFSYDVKMKEKGDIPEGYSVSREKKERFSLILESASTNQTSMYLCATHSSGNTIYFGEGSWLTVV.

CDR3 coding DNA: TGTGCCAGTAGTGGGGGACTAGCGGGCGTCACCGGGGAGCTGTTTTTT. Protein sequence: CASSGGLAGVTGELFF. V gene TRBV19 combines with J gene TRBJ2-2; 12 nucleotides line up with TRBD2. The CDR3 loop spans 16 amino acids. CDR1 is LNHDA, CDR2 SQIVND, per germline (reference sequence). V shed 5 bases, J shed 4 bases, and the junction held 5 bases outside the gene matches.

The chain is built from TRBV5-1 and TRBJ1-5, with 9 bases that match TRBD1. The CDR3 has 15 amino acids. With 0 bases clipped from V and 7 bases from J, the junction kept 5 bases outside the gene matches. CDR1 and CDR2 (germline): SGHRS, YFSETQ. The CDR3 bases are TGCGCCAGCAGCTTGGAGGGACAGGGTCACCAGCCCCAGCATTTT. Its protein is CASSLEGQGHQPQHF.

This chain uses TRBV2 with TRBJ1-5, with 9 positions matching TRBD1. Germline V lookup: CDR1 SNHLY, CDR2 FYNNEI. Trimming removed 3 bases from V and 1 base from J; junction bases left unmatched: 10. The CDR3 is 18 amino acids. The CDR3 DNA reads TGTGCCAGCAGTGACGGCCGGACAGGGGCGGGGAGCAATCAGCCCCAGCATTTT. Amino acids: CASSDGRTGAGSNQPQHF.

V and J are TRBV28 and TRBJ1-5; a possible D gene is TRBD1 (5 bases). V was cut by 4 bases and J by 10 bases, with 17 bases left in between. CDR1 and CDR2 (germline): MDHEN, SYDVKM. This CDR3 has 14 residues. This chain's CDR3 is CASSSQGASGPQHF. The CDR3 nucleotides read TGTGCCAGCAGTTCCCAAGGGGCCTCGGGCCCCCAGCATTTT.

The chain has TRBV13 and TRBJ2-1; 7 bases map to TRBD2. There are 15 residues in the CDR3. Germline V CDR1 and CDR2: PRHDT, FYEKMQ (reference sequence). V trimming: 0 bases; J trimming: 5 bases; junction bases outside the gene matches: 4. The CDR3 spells CASSLGGSGHNEQFF. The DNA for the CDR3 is TGTGCCAGCAGCTTAGGCGGTAGCGGGCACAATGAGCAGTTCTTC.

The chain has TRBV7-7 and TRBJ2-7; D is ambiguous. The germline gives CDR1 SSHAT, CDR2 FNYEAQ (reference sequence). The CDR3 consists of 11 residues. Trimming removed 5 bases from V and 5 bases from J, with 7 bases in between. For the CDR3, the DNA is TGTGCCAGCAGCCTCCGGCACGAGCAGTACTTC. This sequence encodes CASSLRHEQYF.

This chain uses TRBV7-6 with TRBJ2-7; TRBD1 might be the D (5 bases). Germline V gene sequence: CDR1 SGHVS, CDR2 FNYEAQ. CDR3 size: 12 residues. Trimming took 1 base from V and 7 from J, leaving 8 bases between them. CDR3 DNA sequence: TGTGCCAGCAGCTTAGTAAGGGGTGAGCAGTACTTC. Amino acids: CASSLVRGEQYF.

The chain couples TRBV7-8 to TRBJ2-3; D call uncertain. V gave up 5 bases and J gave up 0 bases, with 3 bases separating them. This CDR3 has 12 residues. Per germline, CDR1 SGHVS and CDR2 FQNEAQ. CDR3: CASSPSTDTQYF. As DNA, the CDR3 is TGTGCCAGCAGCCCAAGCACAGATACGCAGTATTTT.

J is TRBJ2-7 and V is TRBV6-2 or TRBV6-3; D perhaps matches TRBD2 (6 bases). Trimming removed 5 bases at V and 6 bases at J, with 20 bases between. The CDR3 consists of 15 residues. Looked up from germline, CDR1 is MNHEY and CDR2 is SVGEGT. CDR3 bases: TGTGCCAGCAGTCCGACTAGTACAGGAAAAGGCGAGCAGTACTTC. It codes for CASSPTSTGKGEQYF.

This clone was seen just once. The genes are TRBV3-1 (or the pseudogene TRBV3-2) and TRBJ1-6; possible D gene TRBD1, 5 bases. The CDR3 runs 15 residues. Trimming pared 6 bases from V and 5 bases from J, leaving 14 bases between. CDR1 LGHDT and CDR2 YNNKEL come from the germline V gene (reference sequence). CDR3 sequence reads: CASRPGTENNSPLHF. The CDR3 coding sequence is TGTGCCAGCAGACCCGGGACCGAAAATAATTCACCCCTCCACTTT.